This T cell receptor (beta chain) derives from a study of chemoradiotherapy in HPV16-positive cancers. Study overall: Candidate HPV-specific T-cell clones and common TCR motifs came from functional assays in a couple of HPV16-positive patients.

To note about this clone: What it binds is unknown.

Study-level points and caveats: Functional assays defining HPV-specific T cells used only two HPV16-positive patients. Candidate HPV-specific clones and E7-related TCR motifs grew in tumor during treatment.

Losses at the gene ends were 6 bases for V and 11 bases for J; bases not matched to a gene: 4. Germline lookup yields CDR1 MNHEY and CDR2 SVGAGI. This CDR3 spans 11 amino acids. The repertoire was sequenced with immunoSEQ multiplex PCR; TCRdb's copy has only in-frame clones and lacks some. In the table there are roughly 240 clones, roughly three quarters of which are singletons. The chain carries TRBV6-5 and TRBJ2-3, with TRBD1 matching over 8 bases. The TCR sequence derives from a human donor with HPV-associated anogenital cancer. The sequencing used tumor tissue, collected from a patient who underwent chemoradiotherapy. CDR3 sequence reads: CASRSGTGQYF. CDR3 DNA: TGTGCCAGCAGGTCCGGGACAGGGCAGTATTTT.